Listed below are T cell receptor beta chains from one sample, sequenced in a study of T cell repertoires in cytomegalovirus infection. TCRdb re-called the reads through MiXCR, storing one row per CDR3 protein. The profile shows more than 650,000 distinct CDR3 sequences, less than 40% of them singletons. The sequencing sample was made of PBMCs. These receptors were collected from a human donor in good health (CMV status not recorded). Some clones in this sample may be carry-over from other donors' samples. The CDR3 runs from the conserved cysteine through the conserved F or W. The D gene is left open where the match is weak. Clone sizes are given selectively: once, few, many, or a class where the clone is expanded.

DNA	CDR3	D	size	V	J
TGTGCCAGCAGCCAAAATGGGTTGTGGGACAGAGAAGGCTACACCTTC	CASSQNGLWDREGYTF	TRBD1	NA	TRBV5-6	TRBJ1-2
TGTGCCAGCAGTTTACCGAGACCCTATGGCTACACCTTC	CASSLPRPYGYTF	NA	few	TRBV12-3/TRBV12-4	TRBJ1-2
TGCAGTGCTAGCTCGGTCGGCAGACTACTCGCGACCCAGTACTTC	CSASSVGRLLATQYF	NA	NA	TRBV20-1	TRBJ2-5
TGTGCCAGCAGCCCCAGTCTGTTCACTGAAGCTTTCTTT	CASSPSLFTEAFF	NA	many	TRBV11-2	TRBJ1-1
TGTGCCAGCAGTTTCCGGACTAGCGGAACCTACGAGCAGTACTTC	CASSFRTSGTYEQYF	TRBD2	NA	TRBV12-3/TRBV12-4	TRBJ2-7
TGTGCCAGCAGCCAATCGGCTGATACGCAGTATTTT	CASSQSADTQYF	NA	many	TRBV4-2	TRBJ2-3
TGTGCCAGCAGCTTTAGAGGGACAGAGGTCCATGAGCAGTTCTTC	CASSFRGTEVHEQFF	TRBD1	NA	TRBV5-5	TRBJ2-1
TGCGGCAGCAGCCAAGACGGGGGGGCAACTAATGAAAAACTGTTTTTT	CGSSQDGGATNEKLFF	NA	NA	TRBV4-1	TRBJ1-4
TGTGCCAGTATTATCTTGTTCATGAACACTGAAGCTTTCTTT	CASIILFMNTEAFF	NA	once	TRBV19	TRBJ1-1
TGTGCCAGCACTTCGGACAGGGGGAACTCTAATGAAAAACTGTTTTTT	CASTSDRGNSNEKLFF	TRBD1	NA	TRBV28	TRBJ1-4
TGTGCCAGCCCGCCCGGGGAAGCGGCTTACAATGAGCAGTTCTTC	CASPPGEAAYNEQFF	NA	few	TRBV2	TRBJ2-1
TGTGCCAGCAGCGAACTCCCCGGGACAGGGACTCCCTACGAGCAGTACTTC	CASSELPGTGTPYEQYF	TRBD1	NA	TRBV12-3/TRBV12-4	TRBJ2-7
TGTGCCAGCAGCTTATTCGTTGGGGCGGAGACCCAGTACTTC	CASSLFVGAETQYF	NA	few	TRBV7-3	TRBJ2-5
TGTGCCAGCAGCCAGACACAAGGGTCCGGGACCGGGGAGCTGTTTTTT	CASSQTQGSGTGELFF	NA	NA	TRBV7-3	TRBJ2-2
TGTGCCAGCAGTCGACAGGGGGATGCTAATGAAAAACTGTTTTTT	CASSRQGDANEKLFF	TRBD1	NA	TRBV6-1	TRBJ1-4
TGTGCCAGCAGTTACGGACCGCTACTCTCTGGGGCCAACGTCCTGACTTTC	CASSYGPLLSGANVLTF	NA	NA	TRBV6-5	TRBJ2-6
TGCAGCGCCGGACAGGGATGGAACACTGAAGCTTTCTTT	CSAGQGWNTEAFF	TRBD1	NA	TRBV29-1	TRBJ1-1
TGTGCCAGTAGTATACGAGCACAGGGGAGGAACACTGAAGCTTTCTTT	CASSIRAQGRNTEAFF	TRBD1	few	TRBV19	TRBJ1-1
TGTGCCAGCAGTAGACAGGGGCGTTGGGATCAGCCCCAGCATTTT	CASSRQGRWDQPQHF	TRBD1	NA	TRBV12-3/TRBV12-4	TRBJ1-5
TGTGCCAGCAGTTTGGGGACAGGGGACTATAGTGGCAATCAGCCCCAGCATTTT	CASSLGTGDYSGNQPQHF	TRBD1	few	TRBV28	TRBJ1-5
TGTGCCAGCAGTTTCGGAGACAGGGGGCGAAGGCGTCAGTACTTC	CASSFGDRGRRRQYF	TRBD1	NA	TRBV6-8	TRBJ2-4
TGTGCCAGCAGTTCGACAGGGTCTGTACCTGAAGCTTTCTTT	CASSSTGSVPEAFF	TRBD1	many	TRBV28	TRBJ1-1
TGTGCCAGCAGCTGGACCGGGAGCTCCTACAATGAGCAGTTCTTC	CASSWTGSSYNEQFF	NA	many	TRBV7-9	TRBJ2-1
TGTGCCATCAGCGACTGGACACCAGATACGCATTATTTT	CAISDWTPDTHYF	NA	once	TRBV7-9	TRBJ2-3
TGTGCCAGCAGGGAAGTCCTGTCCGGGGCTACAGATACGCAGTATTTT	CASREVLSGATDTQYF	NA	NA	TRBV6-1	TRBJ2-3
TGTGCCAGCAGTTTCTCGGTGGGACACAAGACCTATGGCTACACCTTC	CASSFSVGHKTYGYTF	NA	few	TRBV12-3/TRBV12-4	TRBJ1-2
TGTGCCAGCAGCTTGGGGGTCAGCGATCCTCGCAATCAGCCCCAGCATTTT	CASSLGVSDPRNQPQHF	NA	few	TRBV5-8	TRBJ1-5
TGTGCCAGCAGCCAAGTGGGGTTGGCGGGCAATCAGCCCCAGCATTTT	CASSQVGLAGNQPQHF	NA	NA	TRBV12-3/TRBV12-4	TRBJ1-5
TGTGCCAGTATTCATGGGAGCGGAGGCTATGGCTACACCTTC	CASIHGSGGYGYTF	NA	NA	TRBV19	TRBJ1-2
TGCAGCGTTGGTGCACAGGGGGTATCCGAGCAGTACTTC	CSVGAQGVSEQYF	TRBD1	NA	TRBV29-1	TRBJ2-7
TGTGCCAGCAGGGAGGCAGACTATGGCTACACCTTC	CASREADYGYTF	NA	few	TRBV27	TRBJ1-2
TGTGCCAGCAGCTTAGCCTCAGGGTCAAACTATGTCTACTCCTTC	CASSLASGSNYVYSF	NA	NA	TRBV7-2	TRBJ1-2
TGTGCCAGCAGTGAACTGTCGGGGACCCAGTACTTC	CASSELSGTQYF	NA	NA	TRBV2	TRBJ2-5
TGTGCCAGCAGCTTCCTGGGGGTCGGGGAGACCCAGTACTTC	CASSFLGVGETQYF	NA	NA	TRBV7-9	TRBJ2-5
TGTGCCAGCAGTTTAGGGGGCGGGAGCTACGAGAAGTACTTC	CASSLGGGSYEKYF	TRBD2	few	TRBV12-3/TRBV12-4	TRBJ2-7
TGCGCCAGCAGCCGGGACAGCCGAACTAACTATGGCTACACCTTC	CASSRDSRTNYGYTF	TRBD1	few	TRBV4-1	TRBJ1-2
TGTGCCAGCAGCTTCTTGGACAGGGGGAGTCATGGCTACACCTTC	CASSFLDRGSHGYTF	TRBD1	NA	TRBV11-2	TRBJ1-2
TGTGCCAGCAGCTTAGGTGCAGGGGATAATGAAAAACTGTTTTTT	CASSLGAGDNEKLFF	NA	NA	TRBV7-2	TRBJ1-4
TGTGCCAGCAGCCAGAGTGTGACTAGCGGGAGCCTTCCCCCCTCTATCGAGCAGTACTTC	CASSQSVTSGSLPPSIEQYF	TRBD2	once	TRBV5-6	TRBJ2-7
TGCAGTGCTAGTCACCATCCCGAGACCCAGTACTTC	CSASHHPETQYF	NA	few	TRBV20-1	TRBJ2-5
TGTGCCAGCAGCTTGGGTCAAAAGAGCTCTGGAAACACCATATATTTT	CASSLGQKSSGNTIYF	NA	few	TRBV7-9	TRBJ1-3
TGTGCCAGCTCGCCCGGGCGAAGCGGTGAGCAGTTCTTC	CASSPGRSGEQFF	NA	NA	TRBV18	TRBJ2-1
TGTGCCAGCACCAAAAGGACCGGGGAGCTGTTTTTT	CASTKRTGELFF	NA	NA	TRBV28	TRBJ2-2